This is a list of T cell receptor beta chains from one sample in a study of CD8 T cells in ankylosing spondylitis. A single record per CDR3 protein comes from TCRdb applying MiXCR to the 5' RACE reads. The sample lists about 190,000 distinct CDR3 sequences; over 10% were seen once. The sequencing sample was made of blood, either unsorted or a sorted T cell fraction (not recorded which). Receptors were obtained from a female donor with ankylosing spondylitis or in good health (not recorded which). Both conserved end residues are trimmed from each CDR3.

TRBV7-2	TRBJ2-1	13	ASSLVTSGTSEQF
TRBV6-1	TRBJ1-1	13	ASSTVRRMNTEAF
TRBV5-1	TRBJ2-1	12	ASSPEIAGGPQF
TRBV2	TRBJ1-6	12	ASSEESGNSPLH
TRBV18	TRBJ2-1	13	ASSVDRGPYNEQF
TRBV5-1	TRBJ2-1	15	ASSFGQGALSYNEQF
TRBV20-1	TRBJ1-2	10	SASSQTYGYT
TRBV5-1	TRBJ1-6	13	ASSLDGRDNSPLH
TRBV6-2/TRBV6-3	TRBJ2-3	14	ASSPTRDRGSDTQY
TRBV10-3	TRBJ2-1	16	AIRPHSSGAFSYNEQF
TRBV7-2	TRBJ1-5	11	ASSPRGDQPQH
TRBV7-9	TRBJ1-5	12	ASSLEEGSQPQH
TRBV27	TRBJ2-3	14	ASSFQAGVTTDTQY
TRBV20-1	TRBJ2-7	11	STQGAPTSEQY
TRBV7-9	TRBJ1-3	13	ASSVTGDSGNTIY
TRBV30	TRBJ1-5	11	AWTQSNNQPQH
TRBV29-1	TRBJ2-5	11	SVGGDSQETQY
TRBV6-2/TRBV6-3	TRBJ2-3	12	ASSSRTGADTQY
TRBV7-2	TRBJ2-3	13	ASSSYGLSTDTQY
TRBV4-3	TRBJ2-7	14	ASSQERTYGPSEQY
TRBV20-1	TRBJ2-7	13	SARDGEGNGYEQY
TRBV4-2	TRBJ1-2	12	ASSRTPPNYGYT
TRBV6-1	TRBJ1-5	11	ASSMGGHQPQH
TRBV6-2/TRBV6-3	TRBJ2-1	13	ASSYLPDQGVGQF
TRBV9	TRBJ2-2	14	ASSSRLAGNTGELF
TRBV20-1	TRBJ1-5	11	SVSQGASQPQH
TRBV25-1	TRBJ2-7	12	ASSSTPFSYEQY
TRBV7-9	TRBJ1-6	14	ASSPQGVLLNSPLH
TRBV7-9	TRBJ2-1	11	ASSLALGWEQF
TRBV7-3	TRBJ1-1	14	ASSLSGGQGSTEAF
TRBV5-1	TRBJ2-1	14	ASRQGGLAGPNEQF
TRBV5-6	TRBJ2-1	10	ASSPGHNEQF
TRBV5-1	TRBJ2-1	11	ASSLELVNEQF
TRBV3-1	TRBJ2-7	10	ASSNSGLEQY
TRBV20-1	TRBJ2-7	14	SAAASGSGTSYEQY
TRBV18	TRBJ1-2	13	ASSPRQNDNYGYT
TRBV11-2	TRBJ1-5	13	ASSFSGTDNQPQH
TRBV5-6	TRBJ2-3	13	ASSLPTRYTDTQY
TRBV20-1	TRBJ1-3	12	SAYQGAGGNTIY
TRBV9	TRBJ1-3	13	ASSTRAGFGNTIY
TRBV6-1	TRBJ2-7	13	ASSRPATGVWEQY
TRBV6-5	TRBJ1-2	10	ASSYSGDGYT
TRBV5-1	TRBJ2-7	13	ASSLGSGGNYEQY
TRBV6-2/TRBV6-3	TRBJ2-5	12	ASSRDRFEETQY